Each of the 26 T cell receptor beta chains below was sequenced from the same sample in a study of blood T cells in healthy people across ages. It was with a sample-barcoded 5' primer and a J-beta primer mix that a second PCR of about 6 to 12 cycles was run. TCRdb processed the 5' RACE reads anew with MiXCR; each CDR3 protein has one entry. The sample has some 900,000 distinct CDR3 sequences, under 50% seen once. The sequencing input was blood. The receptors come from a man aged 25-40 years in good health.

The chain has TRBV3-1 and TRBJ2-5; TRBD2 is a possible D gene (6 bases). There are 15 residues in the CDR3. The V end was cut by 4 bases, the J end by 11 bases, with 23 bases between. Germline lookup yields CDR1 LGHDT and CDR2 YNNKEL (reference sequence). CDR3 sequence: CASSRRPTDYNEQYF. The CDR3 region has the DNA TGTGCCAGCAGCCGTCGTCCGACGGACTACAATGAGCAGTACTTC.

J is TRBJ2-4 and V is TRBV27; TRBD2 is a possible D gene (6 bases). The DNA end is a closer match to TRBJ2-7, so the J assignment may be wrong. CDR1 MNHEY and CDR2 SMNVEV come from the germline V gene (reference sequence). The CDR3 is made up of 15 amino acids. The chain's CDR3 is CASSSDPGEIYEQYF. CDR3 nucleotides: TGTGCCAGCAGTTCCGATCCGGGGGAGATCTACGAGCAGTACTTC.

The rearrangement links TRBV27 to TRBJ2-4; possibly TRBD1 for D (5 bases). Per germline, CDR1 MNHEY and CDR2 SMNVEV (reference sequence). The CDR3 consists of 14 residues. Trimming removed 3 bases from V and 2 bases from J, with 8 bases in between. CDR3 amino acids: CASSLAGTKNIQYF. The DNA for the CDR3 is TGTGCCAGCAGTTTGGCAGGGACCAAAAACATTCAGTACTTC.

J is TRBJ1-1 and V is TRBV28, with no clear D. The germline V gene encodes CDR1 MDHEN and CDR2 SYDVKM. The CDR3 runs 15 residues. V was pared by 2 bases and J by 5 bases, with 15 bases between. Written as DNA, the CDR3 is TGTGCCAGCAGTTTACTACGCTTCGGGTCTACTGAAGCTTTCTTT. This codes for CASSLLRFGSTEAFF.

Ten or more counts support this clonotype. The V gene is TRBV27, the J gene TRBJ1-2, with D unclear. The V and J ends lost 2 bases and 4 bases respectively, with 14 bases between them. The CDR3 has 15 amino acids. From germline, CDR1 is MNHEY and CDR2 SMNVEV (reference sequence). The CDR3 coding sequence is TGTGCCAGCAGTTTAAGTAGAGGGCGGGTCTATGGCTACACCTTC. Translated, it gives CASSLSRGRVYGYTF.

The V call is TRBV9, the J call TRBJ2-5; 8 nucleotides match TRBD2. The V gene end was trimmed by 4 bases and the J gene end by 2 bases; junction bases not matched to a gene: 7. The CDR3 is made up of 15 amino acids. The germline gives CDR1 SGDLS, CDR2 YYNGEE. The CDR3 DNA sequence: TGTGCCAGCAGCCCCCTTTTAGCGGGGCAAGAGACCCAGTACTTC. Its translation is CASSPLLAGQETQYF.

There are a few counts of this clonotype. Here the CDR3 reads CASSSPAYLDEQFF. CDR3 DNA: TGTGCCAGCAGTTCCCCGGCCTACCTAGACGAGCAGTTCTTC. The V and J genes are TRBV12-3 or TRBV12-4 and TRBJ2-1; D is unresolved. V was cut by 4 bases and J by 10 bases, with 17 bases left in between. The CDR3 is made up of 14 amino acids.

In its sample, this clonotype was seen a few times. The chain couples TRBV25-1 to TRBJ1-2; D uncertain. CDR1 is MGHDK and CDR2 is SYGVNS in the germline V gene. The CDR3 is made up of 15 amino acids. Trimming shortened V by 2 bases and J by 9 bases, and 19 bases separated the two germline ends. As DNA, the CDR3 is TGTGCCAGCAGTGAAGGAGGAGGGCAGACTTCGCGCTACACCTTC. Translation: CASSEGGGQTSRYTF.

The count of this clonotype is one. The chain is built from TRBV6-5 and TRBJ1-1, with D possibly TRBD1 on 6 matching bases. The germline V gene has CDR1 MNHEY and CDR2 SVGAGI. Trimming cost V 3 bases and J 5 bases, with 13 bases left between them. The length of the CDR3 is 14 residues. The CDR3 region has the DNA TGTGCCAGCAGTTATGCGGGGGCTGGTACTGAAGCTTTCTTT. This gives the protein CASSYAGAGTEAFF.

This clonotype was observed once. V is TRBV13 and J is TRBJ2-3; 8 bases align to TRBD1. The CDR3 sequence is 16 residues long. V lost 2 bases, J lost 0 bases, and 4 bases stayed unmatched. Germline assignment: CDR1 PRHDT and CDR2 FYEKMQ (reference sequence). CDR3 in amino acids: CASSLFRTGSTDTQYF. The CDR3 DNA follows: TGTGCCAGCAGCTTATTTAGGACAGGGAGCACAGATACGCAGTATTTT. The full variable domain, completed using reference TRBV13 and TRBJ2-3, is AAGVIQSPRHLIKEKRETATLKCYPIPRHDTVYWYQQGPGQDPQFLISFYEKMQSDKGSIPDRFSAQQFSDYHSELNMSSLELGDSALYFCASSLFRTGSTDTQYFGPGTRLTVL.

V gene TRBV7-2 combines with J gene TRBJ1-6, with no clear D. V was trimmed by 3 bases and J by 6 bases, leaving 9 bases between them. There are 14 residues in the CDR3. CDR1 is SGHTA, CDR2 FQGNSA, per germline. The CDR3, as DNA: TGTGCCAGCAGCTTCGAAAACCGTAATTCACCCCTCCACTTT. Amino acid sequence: CASSFENRNSPLHF.

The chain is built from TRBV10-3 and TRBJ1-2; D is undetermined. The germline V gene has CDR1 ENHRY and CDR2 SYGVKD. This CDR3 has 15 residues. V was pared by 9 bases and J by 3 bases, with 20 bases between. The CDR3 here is CAILRESPGDYGYTF. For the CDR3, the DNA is TGTGCCATACTCCGAGAAAGTCCCGGGGACTATGGCTACACCTTC.

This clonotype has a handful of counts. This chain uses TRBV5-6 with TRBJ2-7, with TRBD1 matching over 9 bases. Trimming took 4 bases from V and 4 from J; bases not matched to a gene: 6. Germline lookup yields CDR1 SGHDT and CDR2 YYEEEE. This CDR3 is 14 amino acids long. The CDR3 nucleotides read TGTGCCAGCAGCACCGGGACAGGGTTTTACGAGCAGTACTTC. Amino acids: CASSTGTGFYEQYF.

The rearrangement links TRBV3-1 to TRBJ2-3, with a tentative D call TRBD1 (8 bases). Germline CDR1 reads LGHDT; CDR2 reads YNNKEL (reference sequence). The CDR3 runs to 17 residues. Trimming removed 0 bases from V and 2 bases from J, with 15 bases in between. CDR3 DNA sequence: TGTGCCAGCAGCCAAGATCCGGACAGGGACTACACAGATACGCAGTATTTT. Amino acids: CASSQDPDRDYTDTQYF.

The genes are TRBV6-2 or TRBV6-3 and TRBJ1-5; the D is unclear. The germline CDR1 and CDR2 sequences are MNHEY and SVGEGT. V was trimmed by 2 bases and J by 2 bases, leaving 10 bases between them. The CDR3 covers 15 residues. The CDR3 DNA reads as TGTGCCAGCAGTTACCCGCTGAGTGGCAATCAGCCCCAGCATTTT. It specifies CASSYPLSGNQPQHF.

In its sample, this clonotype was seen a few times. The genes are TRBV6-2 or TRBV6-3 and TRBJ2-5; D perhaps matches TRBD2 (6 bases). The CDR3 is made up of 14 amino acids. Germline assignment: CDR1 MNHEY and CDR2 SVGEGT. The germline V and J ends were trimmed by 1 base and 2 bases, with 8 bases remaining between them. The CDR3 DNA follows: TGTGCCAGCAGTTACTTGCGGGAACAAGAGACCCAGTACTTC. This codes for CASSYLREQETQYF.

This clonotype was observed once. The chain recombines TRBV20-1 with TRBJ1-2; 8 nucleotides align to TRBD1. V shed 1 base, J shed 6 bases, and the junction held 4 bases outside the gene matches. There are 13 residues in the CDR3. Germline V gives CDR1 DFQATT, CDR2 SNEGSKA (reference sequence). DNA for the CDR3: TGCAGTGCTAGAGGACAGGGGAGGGATGGCTACACCTTC. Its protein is CSARGQGRDGYTF.

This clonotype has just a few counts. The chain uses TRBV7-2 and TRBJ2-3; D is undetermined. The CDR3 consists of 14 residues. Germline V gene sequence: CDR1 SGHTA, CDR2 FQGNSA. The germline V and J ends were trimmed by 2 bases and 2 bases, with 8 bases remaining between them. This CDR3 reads CASSLLGNTDTQYF. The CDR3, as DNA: TGTGCCAGCAGCTTACTAGGGAACACAGATACGCAGTATTTT.

CDR3 coding DNA: TGTGCCACCAGCAGTCGAACAGTCTATGGCTACACCTTC. Its translation is CATSSRTVYGYTF. The chain combines TRBV15 with TRBJ1-2; D is uncertain. The V and J ends lost 3 bases and 4 bases respectively, with 9 bases between them. Germline V gene lookup returns CDR1 LNHNV and CDR2 YYDKDF (reference sequence). This CDR3 is 13 amino acids long.

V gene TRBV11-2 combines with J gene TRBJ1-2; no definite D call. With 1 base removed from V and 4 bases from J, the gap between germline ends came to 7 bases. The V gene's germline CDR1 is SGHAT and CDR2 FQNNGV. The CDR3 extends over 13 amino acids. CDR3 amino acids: CASSLGAPYGYTF. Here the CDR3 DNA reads TGTGCCAGCAGCTTAGGGGCGCCCTATGGCTACACCTTC. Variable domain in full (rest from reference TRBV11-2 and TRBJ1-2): EAGVAQSPRYKIIEKRQSVAFWCNPISGHATLYWYQQILGQGPKLLIQFQNNGVVDDSQLPKDRFSAERLKGVDSTLKIQPAKLEDSAVYLCASSLGAPYGYTFGSGTRLTVV.

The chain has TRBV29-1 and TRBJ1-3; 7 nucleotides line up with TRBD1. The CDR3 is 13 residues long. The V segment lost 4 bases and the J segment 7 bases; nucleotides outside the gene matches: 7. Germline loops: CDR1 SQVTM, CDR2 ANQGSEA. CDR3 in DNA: TGCAGCGTTGGACAGGGAAGCGGTAACACCATATATTTT. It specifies CSVGQGSGNTIYF.

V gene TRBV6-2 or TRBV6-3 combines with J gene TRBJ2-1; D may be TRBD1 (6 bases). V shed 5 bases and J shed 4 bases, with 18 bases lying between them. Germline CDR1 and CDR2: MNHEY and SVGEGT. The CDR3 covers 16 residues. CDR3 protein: CASSSATGRRYNEQFF. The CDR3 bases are TGTGCCAGCAGTAGCGCCACAGGGCGCAGGTACAATGAGCAGTTCTTC.

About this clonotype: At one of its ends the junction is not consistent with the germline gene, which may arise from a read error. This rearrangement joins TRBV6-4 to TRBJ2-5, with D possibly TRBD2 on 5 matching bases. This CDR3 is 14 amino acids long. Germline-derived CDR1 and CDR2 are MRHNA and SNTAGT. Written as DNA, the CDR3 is TGTGCCAGCAGTGTGAACAGCCAAGCGGAGACCCGGTACTTC. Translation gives CASSVNSQAETRYF.

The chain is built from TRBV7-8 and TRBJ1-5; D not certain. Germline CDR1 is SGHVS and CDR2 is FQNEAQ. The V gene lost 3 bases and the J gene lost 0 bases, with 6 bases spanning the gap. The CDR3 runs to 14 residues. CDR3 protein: CASSLFTSNQPQHF. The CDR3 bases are TGTGCCAGCAGCTTGTTCACTAGCAATCAGCCCCAGCATTTT.

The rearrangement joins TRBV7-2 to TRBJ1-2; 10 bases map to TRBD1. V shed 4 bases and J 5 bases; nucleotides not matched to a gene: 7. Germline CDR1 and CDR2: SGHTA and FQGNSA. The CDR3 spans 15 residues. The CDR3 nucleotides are TGTGCCAGCAGCTCCCAGGGACAGGGGAGGTATGGCTACACCTTC. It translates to CASSSQGQGRYGYTF.

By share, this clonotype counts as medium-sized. The CDR3 here is CASSQEGTGSLYGYTF. CDR3 bases: TGCGCCAGCAGCCAAGAAGGGACAGGATCTCTATATGGCTACACCTTC. The V and J genes are TRBV4-1 and TRBJ1-2, with TRBD1 identical over 8 bases. CDR3 size: 16 residues. The germline V gene has CDR1 MGHRA and CDR2 YSYEKL. Losses at the gene ends were 0 bases for V and 5 bases for J; bases not matched to a gene: 8.